These 7 T cell receptor beta chains share one sample of origin, sequenced in a study of response to subunit inactivated influenza vaccine. TCRdb called the RT-PCR reads again in MiXCR, with one record for every CDR3 protein. The table shows 800,000 to 1,000,000 distinct CDR3 sequences, with around 20% occurring only once. Specimen: PBMCs from blood, collected more than 4 days after vaccination. The receptors shown here come from a man aged 45-65 years who received an inactivated influenza vaccine.

The rearrangement links TRBV15 to TRBJ2-7; D unclear. The CDR3 spans 15 residues. Germline lookup yields CDR1 LNHNV and CDR2 YYDKDF (reference sequence). Trimming took off 0 bases at V and 2 bases at J, with 11 bases between the two ends. The chain's CDR3 is CATSRESSAAYEQYF. CDR3 nucleotides: TGTGCCACCAGCAGAGAATCGTCGGCAGCCTACGAGCAGTACTTC.

The chain links TRBV5-1 to TRBJ1-4, with D unresolved. This CDR3 is built from 15 residues. V lost 2 bases, J lost 5 bases, and 13 bases lay in between. Germline CDR1 SGHRS, CDR2 YFSETQ. The CDR3 sequence: CASSFGGPRNEKLFF. CDR3 nucleotides: TGCGCCAGCAGCTTCGGAGGGCCGAGGAATGAAAAACTGTTTTTT.

This clonotype was seen more than once but under ten times. CDR3 amino acids: CASSLAPGKSYF. For the CDR3, the DNA is TGTGCCAGCAGTTTGGCCCCGGGGAAGTCCTATTTT. The gene calls are TRBV28 and TRBJ2-3; a possible D gene is TRBD2 (5 bases). Per germline, CDR1 MDHEN and CDR2 SYDVKM. The CDR3 has 12 amino acids. V lost 3 bases, J lost 15 bases, and 16 bases lay in between.

The genes are TRBV20-1 and TRBJ1-6, with D possibly TRBD1 on 5 matching bases. The V gene lost 0 bases and the J gene lost 6 bases, with 12 bases spanning the gap. The CDR3 sequence is 15 residues long. Germline CDR1 reads DFQATT; CDR2 reads SNEGSKA (reference sequence). In nucleotides, the CDR3 is TGCAGTGCTAGAGATAGAAGGCAGGGTAATTCACCCCTCCACTTT. Residues: CSARDRRQGNSPLHF.

The V gene is TRBV9, the J gene TRBJ2-5, with 13 positions matching TRBD2. With 0 bases clipped from V and 1 base from J, the junction kept 9 bases outside the gene matches. Germline V gene lookup returns CDR1 SGDLS and CDR2 YYNGEE. This CDR3 is built from 19 residues. The CDR3 nucleotides read TGTGCCAGCAGCGTAGATCCAGGACTAGCGGGAGCCGGCCAAGAGACCCAGTACTTC. This gives the protein CASSVDPGLAGAGQETQYF.

The chain employs TRBV7-2 and TRBJ1-3, with D unresolved. Germline V gene data show CDR1 as SGHTA and CDR2 as FQGNSA. With 1 base removed from V and 4 bases from J, the gap between germline ends came to 11 bases. The CDR3 has 15 amino acids. The DNA of the CDR3 is TGTGCCAGCAGCTTAGGCCCGGGTGGGGGAAACACCATATATTTT. Protein product: CASSLGPGGGNTIYF.

This clonotype was seen a few times. The chain carries TRBV27 and TRBJ2-7, with 7 bases fitting TRBD2. The CDR3 is made up of 14 amino acids. Trimming cost V 5 bases and J 2 bases; bases outside gene matches: 6. CDR1 and CDR2 from the germline V gene are MNHEY and SMNVEV (reference sequence). This CDR3 reads CASSPWEGTYEQYF. The DNA for the CDR3 is TGTGCCAGCAGTCCCTGGGAGGGCACCTACGAGCAGTACTTC.